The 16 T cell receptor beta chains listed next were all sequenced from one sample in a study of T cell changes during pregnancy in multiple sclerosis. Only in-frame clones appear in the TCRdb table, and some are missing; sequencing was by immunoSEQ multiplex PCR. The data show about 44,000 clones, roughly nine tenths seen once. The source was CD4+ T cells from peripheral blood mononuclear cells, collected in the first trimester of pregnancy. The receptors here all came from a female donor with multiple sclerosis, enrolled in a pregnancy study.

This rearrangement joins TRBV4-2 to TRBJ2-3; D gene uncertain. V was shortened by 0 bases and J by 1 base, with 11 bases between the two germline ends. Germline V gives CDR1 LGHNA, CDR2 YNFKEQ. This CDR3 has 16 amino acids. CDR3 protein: CASSQEAAPRTDTQYF. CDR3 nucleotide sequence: TGTGCCAGCAGCCAAGAGGCGGCCCCACGCACAGATACGCAGTATTTT.

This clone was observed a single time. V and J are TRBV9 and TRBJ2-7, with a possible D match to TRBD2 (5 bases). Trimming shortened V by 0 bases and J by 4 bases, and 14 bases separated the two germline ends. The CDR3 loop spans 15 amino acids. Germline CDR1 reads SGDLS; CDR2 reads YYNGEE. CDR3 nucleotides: TGTGCCAGCAGCGTAGGACCGGACTGGGTATACGAGCAGTACTTC. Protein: CASSVGPDWVYEQYF.

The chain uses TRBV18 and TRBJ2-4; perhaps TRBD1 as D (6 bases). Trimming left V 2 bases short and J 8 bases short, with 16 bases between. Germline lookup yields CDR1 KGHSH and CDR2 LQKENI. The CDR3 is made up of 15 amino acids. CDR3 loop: CASSPKAGAEYIQYF. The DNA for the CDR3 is TGTGCCAGCTCACCAAAGGCAGGGGCGGAATACATTCAGTACTTC.

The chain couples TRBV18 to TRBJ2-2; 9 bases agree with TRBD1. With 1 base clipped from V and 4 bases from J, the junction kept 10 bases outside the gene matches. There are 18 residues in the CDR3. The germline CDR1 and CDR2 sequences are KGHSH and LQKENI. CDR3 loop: CASSPLETGGRGTGELFF. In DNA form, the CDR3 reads TGTGCCAGCTCACCACTCGAGACAGGGGGACGCGGCACCGGGGAGCTGTTTTTT.

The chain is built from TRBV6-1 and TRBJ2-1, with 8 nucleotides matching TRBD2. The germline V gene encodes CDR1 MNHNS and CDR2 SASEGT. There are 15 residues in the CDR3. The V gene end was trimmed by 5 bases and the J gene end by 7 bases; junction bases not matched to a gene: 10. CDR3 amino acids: CASSPLAGAGNEQFF. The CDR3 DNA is TGTGCCAGCAGTCCGCTAGCGGGCGCAGGAAATGAGCAGTTCTTC.

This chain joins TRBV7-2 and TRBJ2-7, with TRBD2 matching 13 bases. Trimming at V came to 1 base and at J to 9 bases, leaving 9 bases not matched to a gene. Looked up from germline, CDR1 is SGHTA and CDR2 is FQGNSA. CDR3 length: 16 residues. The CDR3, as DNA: TGTGCCAGCAGCTTAGGAGGTACTAGCGGGAGGGCCGGGCAGTACTTC. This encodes CASSLGGTSGRAGQYF.

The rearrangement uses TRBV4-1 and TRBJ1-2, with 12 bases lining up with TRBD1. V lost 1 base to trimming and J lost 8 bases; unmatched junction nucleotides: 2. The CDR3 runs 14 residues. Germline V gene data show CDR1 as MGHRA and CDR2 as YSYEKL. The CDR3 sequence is CASSQVGTGGGYTF. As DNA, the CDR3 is TGCGCCAGCAGCCAAGTTGGGACAGGGGGCGGCTACACCTTC.

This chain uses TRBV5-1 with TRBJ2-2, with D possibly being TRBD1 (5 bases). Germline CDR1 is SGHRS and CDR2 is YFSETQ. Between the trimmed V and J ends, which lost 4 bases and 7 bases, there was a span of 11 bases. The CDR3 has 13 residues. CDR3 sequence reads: CASSPATGGELFF. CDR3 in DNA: TGCGCCAGCAGCCCAGCTACAGGCGGGGAGCTGTTTTTT.

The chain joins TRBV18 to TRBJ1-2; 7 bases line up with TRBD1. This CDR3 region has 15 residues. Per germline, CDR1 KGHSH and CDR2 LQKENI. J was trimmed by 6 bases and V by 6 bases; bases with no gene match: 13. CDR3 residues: CASSVRGQVENGYTF. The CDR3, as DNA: TGTGCCAGCTCCGTGCGAGGACAGGTGGAGAATGGCTACACCTTC.

The DNA for the CDR3 is TGTGCCTGGGGCCTGGGACAGGGAGGATTGGAGACCCAGTACTTC. Amino acids: CAWGLGQGGLETQYF. The V and J genes are TRBV30 and TRBJ2-5; 9 nucleotides line up with TRBD1. This CDR3 has 15 amino acids. The germline V gene has CDR1 GTSNPN and CDR2 SVGIG (reference sequence). V was clipped by 5 bases and J by 5 bases; unmatched bases: 12.

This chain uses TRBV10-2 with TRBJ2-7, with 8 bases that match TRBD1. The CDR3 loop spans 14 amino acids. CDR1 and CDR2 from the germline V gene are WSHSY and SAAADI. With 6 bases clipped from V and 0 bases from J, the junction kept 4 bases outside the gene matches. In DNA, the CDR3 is TGCGCCAGCAGCGGACAGGGTAGCTCCTACGAGCAGTACTTC. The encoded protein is CASSGQGSSYEQYF.

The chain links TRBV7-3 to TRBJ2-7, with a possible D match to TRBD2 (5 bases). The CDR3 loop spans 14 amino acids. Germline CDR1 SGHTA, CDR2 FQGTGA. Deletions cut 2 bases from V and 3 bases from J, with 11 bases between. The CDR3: CASSLGGLGYEQYF. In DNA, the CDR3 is TGTGCCAGCAGCTTAGGCGGGTTGGGCTACGAGCAGTACTTC. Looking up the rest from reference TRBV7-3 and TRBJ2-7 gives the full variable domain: GAGVSQTPSNKVTEKGKYVELRCDPISGHTALYWYRQSLGQGPEFLIYFQGTGAADDSGLPNDRFFAVRPEGSVSTLKIQRTERGDSAVYLCASSLGGLGYEQYFGPGTRLTVT.

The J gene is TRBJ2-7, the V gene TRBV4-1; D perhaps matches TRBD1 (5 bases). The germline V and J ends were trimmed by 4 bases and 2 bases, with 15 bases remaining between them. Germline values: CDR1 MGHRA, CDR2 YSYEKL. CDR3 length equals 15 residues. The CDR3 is CASSPGIRIAYEQYF. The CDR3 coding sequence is TGCGCCAGCAGCCCAGGGATTCGAATCGCCTACGAGCAGTACTTC.

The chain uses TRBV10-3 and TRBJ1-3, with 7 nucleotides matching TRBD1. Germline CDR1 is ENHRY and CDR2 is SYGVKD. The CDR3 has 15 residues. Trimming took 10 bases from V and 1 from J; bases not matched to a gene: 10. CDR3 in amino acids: CATFDREVSGNTIYF. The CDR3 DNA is TGTGCCACCTTTGACAGGGAGGTTTCTGGAAACACCATATATTTT.

CDR3 protein: CASGLVAGGVHEQFF. In DNA, the CDR3 is TGTGCTAGTGGTTTGGTAGCGGGAGGGGTCCATGAGCAGTTCTTC. The gene calls are TRBV12-5 and TRBJ2-1, with TRBD2 identical over 10 bases. J gave up 8 bases and V 0 bases, and 4 bases lay outside the gene matches. Germline loops: CDR1 LGHNT, CDR2 FRNRAP. CDR3 length equals 15 residues.

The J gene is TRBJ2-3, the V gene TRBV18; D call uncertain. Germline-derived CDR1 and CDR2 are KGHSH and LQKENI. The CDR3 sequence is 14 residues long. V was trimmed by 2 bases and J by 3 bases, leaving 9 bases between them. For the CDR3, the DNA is TGTGCCAGCTCACCATTGCCCAGTACAGATACGCAGTATTTT. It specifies CASSPLPSTDTQYF. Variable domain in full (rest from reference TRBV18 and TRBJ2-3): NAGVMQNPRHLVRRRGQEARLRCSPMKGHSHVYWYRQLPEEGLKFMVYLQKENIIDESGMPKERFSAEFPKEGPSILRIQQVVRGDSAAYFCASSPLPSTDTQYFGPGTRLTVL.